The rows below give T cell receptor beta chains drawn from one sample of a study of shared clonotypes between healthy human individuals. Only in-frame clones appear in the TCRdb table, and some are missing; sequencing was by immunoSEQ multiplex PCR. The data show over a million clones, roughly 74% seen once. The sample taken for sequencing was memory CD4+ T cells from PBMCs. The receptors were sampled from a man between 18 and 35 years old in good health. Some clones in this sample may be carry-over from other donors' samples. Each CDR3 is given with its conserved first and last residue.

V gene,CDR3 length,CDR3 protein
TRBV4-2,16,CASSQMRLAGSYEQYF
TRBV11-2,13,CASSLDRTDTQYF
TRBV11-2,15,CASSKTSGYTGELFF
TRBV28,14,CASSSVDGEYGYTF
TRBV7-3,13,CASSLRPQETQYF
TRBV28,11,CASSHRNTIYF
TRBV5-4,13,CASSLTGLTEAFF
TRBV27,14,CASSLLGGNYGYTF
TRBV2,16,CASSEGGLAGSYTQYF
TRBV18,14,CASSIRSEFEKLFF
TRBV5-1,15,CASSWGAGGYNEQFF
TRBV28,13,CASRTGEAYGYTF
TRBV5-4,16,CASSLATSGNTGELFF
TRBV7-3,14,CASSETGNDYEQYF
TRBV28,16,CASSVIQRSPHQPQHF
TRBV7-8,17,CASSLVVGNKPTGEQYF
TRBV2,15,CASSAGHFSGNTIYF
TRBV6-1,15,CASSELWSANYGYTF
TRBV14,14,CASRTSSGANVLTF
TRBV7-9,16,CASSHPTAFLSEKLFF
TRBV4-2,11,CASTHTSPLHF
TRBV30,13,CAWGYSGANVLTF
TRBV7-2,16,CASRPDTPGGNQPQHF
TRBV19,13,CASSMEVNYGYTF
TRBV18,15,CASSSQTGENYGYTF
TRBV2,16,CASSDVTGSKSQPQHF
TRBV7-9,13,CASAANSGNTIYF
TRBV7-2,15,CASSLLQGMTAEAFF
TRBV30,15,CAWSVGGSRNTEAFF
TRBV5-1,17,CASSGALTGAGYNEQFF
TRBV5-4,15,CASSTNDRVTGELFF
TRBV19,15,CASSLTGMGQETQYF
TRBV7-8,15,CASSSRLVGFETQYF
TRBV7-9,14,CASTRISEDTEAFF
TRBV4-2,13,CASTIHPDSPLHF
TRBV19,14,CASSPDRVNQPQHF
TRBV4-2,18,CASSLGSSGLAGVETQYF
TRBV5-4,16,CASSLAPGFMNTEAFF
TRBV10-2,14,CASSEGGLANEQFF
TRBV6-1,15,CASRLTSGRTDTQYF
TRBV5-4,16,CASSLPGPSRLETQYF
TRBV29-1,11,CSVAQIYGYTF
TRBV20-1,10,CSAPSGGQFF
TRBV28,13,CASGGLGHNEQFF
TRBV10-3,21,CAISPFFGVAGGPKYTGELFF
TRBV13,13,CASSLWNTGELFF
TRBV5-8,16,CASSTNYPWTGGAVYF
TRBV30,14,CAWRRGVQRRGYTF
TRBV7-2,16,CASSLHSRSGNTEAFF